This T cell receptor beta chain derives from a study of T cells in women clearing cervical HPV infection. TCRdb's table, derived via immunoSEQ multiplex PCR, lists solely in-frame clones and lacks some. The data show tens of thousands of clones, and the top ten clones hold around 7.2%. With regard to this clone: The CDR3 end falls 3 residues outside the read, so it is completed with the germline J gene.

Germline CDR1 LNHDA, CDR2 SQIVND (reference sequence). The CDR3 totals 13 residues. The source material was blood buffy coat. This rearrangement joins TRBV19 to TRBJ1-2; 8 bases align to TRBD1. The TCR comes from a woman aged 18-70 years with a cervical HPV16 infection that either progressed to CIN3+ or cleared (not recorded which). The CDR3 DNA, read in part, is TGTGCCAGTAGTATTACCCACAGGGGGGAC. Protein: CASSITHRGD. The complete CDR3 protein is CASSITHRGDYTF.